A selection of T cell receptor beta chains follows, all from one sample in a study of cytomegalovirus exposure and HLA in healthy donors. The table came from immunoSEQ multiplex PCR; TCRdb's copy has only in-frame clones and leaves some out. This sample carries 150,000 to 200,000 clones, 65% to 90% of them seen once, and the ten largest clones take 2% to 2.5%. The sequenced sample was PBMCs. These receptors came from a woman aged 45 to 65 in good health and CMV-seronegative. The CDR3 runs from the conserved cysteine through the conserved F or W. D genes are given only for firm matches. Clone size is not always given. Where it is, it says once, few, many or a class for expanded clones.

v_call: TRBV6-1; clone_size: NA; d_call: NA; j_call: TRBJ2-7; cdr3_nt: TGTGCCAGCAGTGTTACAAGCGGAGGCCCATACGAGCAGTACTTC; cdr3_aa: CASSVTSGGPYEQYF
v_call: TRBV27; clone_size: NA; d_call: NA; j_call: TRBJ1-1; cdr3_nt: TGTGCCAGCAGCTTTAGGGGATTGGGGAACACTGAAGCTTTCTTT; cdr3_aa: CASSFRGLGNTEAFF
v_call: TRBV9; clone_size: NA; d_call: TRBD2; j_call: TRBJ2-1; cdr3_nt: TGTGCCAGCAGCGTAGATACTAGCGGAGAGCAGTTCTTC; cdr3_aa: CASSVDTSGEQFF
v_call: TRBV5-1; clone_size: once; d_call: TRBD2; j_call: TRBJ2-7; cdr3_nt: TGCGCCAGCAGCATATTACCGGGGACTAGCAGCTACGAGCAGTACTTC; cdr3_aa: CASSILPGTSSYEQYF
v_call: TRBV28; clone_size: NA; d_call: TRBD1; j_call: TRBJ2-4; cdr3_nt: TGTGCCAGCAGTGGCCGGGGACAGACGTTCAGGAAAAACATTCAGTACTTC; cdr3_aa: CASSGRGQTFRKNIQYF
v_call: TRBV5-4; clone_size: few; d_call: NA; j_call: TRBJ1-4; cdr3_nt: TGTGCCAGCAGCCACGGAGCGGTGGAAAAACTGTTTTTT; cdr3_aa: CASSHGAVEKLFF
v_call: TRBV10-2; clone_size: NA; d_call: NA; j_call: TRBJ2-1; cdr3_nt: TGCGCCAGCAGAGCAAGTGCCTATGAGCAGTTCTTC; cdr3_aa: CASRASAYEQFF
v_call: TRBV7-8; clone_size: NA; d_call: NA; j_call: TRBJ1-5; cdr3_nt: TGTGCCAGCAGCTTAGTCAGAGGTAGCAATCAGCCCCAGCATTTT; cdr3_aa: CASSLVRGSNQPQHF
v_call: TRBV29-1; clone_size: NA; d_call: NA; j_call: TRBJ1-2; cdr3_nt: TGCAGCGTTGAACGCCACCGCGGGGAAGGCTACACCTTC; cdr3_aa: CSVERHRGEGYTF
v_call: TRBV28; clone_size: NA; d_call: TRBD1; j_call: TRBJ1-3; cdr3_nt: TGTGCCAGCCTACCAGGGGGAACTGGAAACACCATATATTTT; cdr3_aa: CASLPGGTGNTIYF
v_call: TRBV6-5; clone_size: NA; d_call: NA; j_call: TRBJ2-2; cdr3_nt: TGTGCCGGCAGCCTACTAGCCGGGGAGCTGTTTTTT; cdr3_aa: CAGSLLAGELFF
v_call: TRBV19; clone_size: NA; d_call: NA; j_call: TRBJ1-5; cdr3_nt: TGTGCCAGTCATACCCAGGGAAGGGGCAATCAGCCCCAGCATTTT; cdr3_aa: CASHTQGRGNQPQHF
v_call: TRBV19; clone_size: NA; d_call: NA; j_call: TRBJ1-1; cdr3_nt: TGTGCCAGTGGCCGAACAGGGTCGACTGAAGCTTTCTTT; cdr3_aa: CASGRTGSTEAFF
v_call: TRBV7-9; clone_size: NA; d_call: TRBD2; j_call: TRBJ2-5; cdr3_nt: TGTGCCAGCAGCCCCCGAGGGAGGGCATACCAAGAGACCCAGTACTTC; cdr3_aa: CASSPRGRAYQETQYF
v_call: TRBV29-1; clone_size: NA; d_call: NA; j_call: TRBJ1-2; cdr3_nt: TGCAGCGCCGAGCCAGGTCAGAACTATGGCTACACCTTC; cdr3_aa: CSAEPGQNYGYTF
v_call: TRBV30; clone_size: NA; d_call: TRBD1; j_call: TRBJ2-7; cdr3_nt: TGTGCCTGTACAGGGGCCGAGCAGTACTTC; cdr3_aa: CACTGAEQYF
v_call: TRBV5-4; clone_size: few; d_call: NA; j_call: TRBJ2-7; cdr3_nt: TGTGCCAGCAGCTGGGACATCGGGGATTCCTACGAGCAGTACTTC; cdr3_aa: CASSWDIGDSYEQYF
v_call: TRBV28; clone_size: NA; d_call: TRBD2; j_call: TRBJ2-1; cdr3_nt: TGTGCCAGCAGTGCCCCCAGCGGGAGGGCCTACAATGAGCAGTTCTTC; cdr3_aa: CASSAPSGRAYNEQFF
v_call: TRBV27; clone_size: NA; d_call: TRBD1; j_call: TRBJ2-1; cdr3_nt: TGTGCCAGCAGTATTAGGGGGCTGGACAATGAGCAGTTCTTC; cdr3_aa: CASSIRGLDNEQFF
v_call: TRBV7-9; clone_size: NA; d_call: NA; j_call: TRBJ1-5; cdr3_nt: TGTGCCAGCAGCAATCAGAATAGCAATCAGCCCCAGCATTTT; cdr3_aa: CASSNQNSNQPQHF
v_call: TRBV5-1; clone_size: NA; d_call: TRBD1; j_call: TRBJ2-7; cdr3_nt: TGCGCCAGCAGCTTGAGACCCCCCTGGACAGGGAGAAACGAGCAGTACTTC; cdr3_aa: CASSLRPPWTGRNEQYF
v_call: TRBV7-8; clone_size: NA; d_call: NA; j_call: TRBJ1-1; cdr3_nt: TGTGCCAGCAGCCCTCCCCGGGAGGGGCGGAACACTGAAGCTTTCTTT; cdr3_aa: CASSPPREGRNTEAFF
v_call: TRBV28; clone_size: NA; d_call: NA; j_call: TRBJ2-7; cdr3_nt: TGTGCCAGCACATCAGGGCGCTACGAGCAGTACTTC; cdr3_aa: CASTSGRYEQYF
v_call: TRBV11-2; clone_size: NA; d_call: NA; j_call: TRBJ2-1; cdr3_nt: TGTGCCAGCAGCCCACAGTCCAGCTCCTACAATGAGCAGTTCTTC; cdr3_aa: CASSPQSSSYNEQFF
v_call: TRBV14; clone_size: NA; d_call: TRBD1; j_call: TRBJ1-1; cdr3_nt: TGTGCCAGCAGCCAAGATGCGGGACAGGTCCTCACTGAAGCTTTCTTT; cdr3_aa: CASSQDAGQVLTEAFF
v_call: TRBV27; clone_size: once; d_call: TRBD1; j_call: TRBJ2-7; cdr3_nt: TGTGCCAGCAGTATAGCCGGGACAGGGGCCGACTACGAGCAGTACTTC; cdr3_aa: CASSIAGTGADYEQYF
v_call: TRBV18; clone_size: NA; d_call: NA; j_call: TRBJ2-1; cdr3_nt: TGTGCCAGCTCACCAAGCGCGGGAAATGAGCAGTTCTTC; cdr3_aa: CASSPSAGNEQFF
v_call: TRBV7-2; clone_size: NA; d_call: NA; j_call: TRBJ2-7; cdr3_nt: TGTGCCAGCAGCTATACAGGTTTACCCACCGACGAGCAGTACTTC; cdr3_aa: CASSYTGLPTDEQYF
v_call: TRBV7-9; clone_size: NA; d_call: TRBD2; j_call: TRBJ2-1; cdr3_nt: TGTGCCAGCAGCTTAGAAATAGCGGGAGGGCGACTCAATGAGCAGTTCTTC; cdr3_aa: CASSLEIAGGRLNEQFF
v_call: TRBV2; clone_size: NA; d_call: NA; j_call: TRBJ2-3; cdr3_nt: TGTGCCAGCAGTGAAGGGTTACGGGATACGCAGTATTTT; cdr3_aa: CASSEGLRDTQYF
v_call: TRBV28; clone_size: once; d_call: TRBD1; j_call: TRBJ2-5; cdr3_nt: TGTGCCAGCAGTTTAGGGACAGGGGGCCAAGAGACCCAGTACTTC; cdr3_aa: CASSLGTGGQETQYF
v_call: TRBV7-6; clone_size: NA; d_call: TRBD1; j_call: TRBJ1-5; cdr3_nt: TGTGCCAGCAGCTTTTTGCCGGGGACAGGGGATCAGCCCCAGCATTTT; cdr3_aa: CASSFLPGTGDQPQHF
v_call: TRBV6-5; clone_size: NA; d_call: NA; j_call: TRBJ2-5; cdr3_nt: TGTGCCAGCAGTTTCTCTGGACTTCAAGGGGAGACCCAGTACTTC; cdr3_aa: CASSFSGLQGETQYF
v_call: TRBV9; clone_size: NA; d_call: NA; j_call: TRBJ1-6; cdr3_nt: TGTGCCAGCAGCGTCGGGACATCTAATTCACCCCTCCACTTT; cdr3_aa: CASSVGTSNSPLHF
v_call: TRBV20-1; clone_size: NA; d_call: NA; j_call: TRBJ2-5; cdr3_nt: TGCAGTGCTAGAGCGAACAGGGCCCAGTACTTC; cdr3_aa: CSARANRAQYF
v_call: TRBV19; clone_size: NA; d_call: NA; j_call: TRBJ2-1; cdr3_nt: TGTGCCAGTAGCGGACAGTTTTACAATGAGCAGTTCTTC; cdr3_aa: CASSGQFYNEQFF
v_call: TRBV7-9; clone_size: once; d_call: TRBD2; j_call: TRBJ2-3; cdr3_nt: TGTGCCAGCAGCTCCACTAGCGGGAGGACGATAGATACGCAGTATTTT; cdr3_aa: CASSSTSGRTIDTQYF
v_call: TRBV30; clone_size: NA; d_call: TRBD1; j_call: TRBJ1-4; cdr3_nt: TGTGCCTGGAGTGGACCCCGACAGGGGATCGGAAAACTGTTTTTT; cdr3_aa: CAWSGPRQGIGKLFF
v_call: TRBV4-1; clone_size: NA; d_call: TRBD1; j_call: TRBJ2-1; cdr3_nt: TGCGCCAGCAGCCCCGGACAGGGGGCTAATGAGCAGTTCTTC; cdr3_aa: CASSPGQGANEQFF
v_call: TRBV30; clone_size: NA; d_call: NA; j_call: TRBJ2-3; cdr3_nt: TGTGCCTGGAGCCCTGTGGGGAGTCCCGGAGATACGCAGTATTTT; cdr3_aa: CAWSPVGSPGDTQYF
v_call: TRBV7-8; clone_size: NA; d_call: TRBD1; j_call: TRBJ2-5; cdr3_nt: TGTGCCAGCAGCACCCTGGGACAGGCGGAAGAGACCCAGTACTTC; cdr3_aa: CASSTLGQAEETQYF